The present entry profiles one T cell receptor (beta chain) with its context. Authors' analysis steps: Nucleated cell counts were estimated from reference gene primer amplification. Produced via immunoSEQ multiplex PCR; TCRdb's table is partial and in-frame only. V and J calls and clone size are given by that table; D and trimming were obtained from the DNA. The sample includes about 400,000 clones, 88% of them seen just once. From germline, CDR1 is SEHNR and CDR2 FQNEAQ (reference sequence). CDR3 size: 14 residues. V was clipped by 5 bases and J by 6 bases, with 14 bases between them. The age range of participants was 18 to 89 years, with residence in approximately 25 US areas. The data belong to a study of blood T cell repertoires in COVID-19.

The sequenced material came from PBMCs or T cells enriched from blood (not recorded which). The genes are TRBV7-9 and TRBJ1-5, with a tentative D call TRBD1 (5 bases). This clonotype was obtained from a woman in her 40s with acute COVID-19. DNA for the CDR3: TGTGCCAGCAGCCCCGGTGGGGCCGGTCAGCCCCAGCATTTT. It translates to CASSPGGAGQPQHF. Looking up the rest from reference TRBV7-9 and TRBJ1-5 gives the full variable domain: DTGVSQNPRHKITKRGQNVTFRCDPISEHNRLYWYRQTLGQGPEFLTYFQNEAQLEKSRLLSDRFSAERPKGSFSTLEIQRTEQGDSAMYLCASSPGGAGQPQHFGDGTRLSIL.